The T cell receptor beta chain described here comes from a study of CD8+CD57+ T cells in acquired aplastic anemia. Genomic DNA served as template for TCR beta VDJ and CDR3 profiling. TCRdb re-called the reads with MiXCR, one entry per CDR3 protein. This repertoire shows 60,000 to 75,000 distinct CDR3 sequences, roughly 58% found once; its top ten account for 2% to 3%. CDR1 SGHDT and CDR2 YYEEEE come from the germline V gene. This CDR3 has 15 residues. Trimming left V 4 bases short and J 5 bases short, with 16 bases between. This clonotype appeared many times. This chain links TRBV5-6 with TRBJ2-1; perhaps TRBD2 as D (5 bases). The receptor was isolated from a human donor in good health, serving as a control. Sequenced sample: sorted CD4+, CD8+, or CD8+CD57+ T cells (not recorded which) from PBMCs. This chain's CDR3 is CASSLELGGHNEQFF. CDR3 in DNA: TGTGCCAGCAGCCTGGAACTTGGAGGCCACAATGAGCAGTTCTTC.